The 10 T cell receptor beta chains reported below all come from one sample, sequenced in a study of blood T cell repertoires in COVID-19. Data came from immunoSEQ multiplex PCR; TCRdb stores just in-frame clones and leaves some out. The repertoire includes approximately 410,000 clones, 86% of them detected once, and 1.4% sits in the top ten. Sequences were obtained from peripheral blood. The receptors derive from a woman in her twenties or thirties with active or convalescent COVID-19.

This chain connects TRBV4-1 to TRBJ1-4; possible D gene TRBD1, 6 bases. Germline CDR1 reads MGHRA; CDR2 reads YSYEKL. V was cut by 1 base and J by 5 bases, with 14 bases left in between. This CDR3 is built from 16 residues. CDR3 nucleotide sequence: TGCGCCAGCAGCCAAGGTGCCGGGACAAACAATGAAAAACTGTTTTTT. Amino acid sequence: CASSQGAGTNNEKLFF.

The chain couples TRBV6-4 to TRBJ1-6; 8 bases map to TRBD1. The CDR3 runs to 16 residues. Germline V gives CDR1 MRHNA, CDR2 SNTAGT. V lost 6 bases to trimming and J lost 9 bases; unmatched junction nucleotides: 13. CDR3 DNA sequence: TGTGCCAGCAGGCAACAGGGGGAAGGCACCTCTTCACCCCTCCACTTT. Translating gives CASRQQGEGTSSPLHF.

The chain carries TRBV4-1 and TRBJ2-2; 12 nucleotides align to TRBD2. Trimming cost V 2 bases and J 7 bases; bases outside gene matches: 2. Germline-derived CDR1 and CDR2 are MGHRA and YSYEKL. This CDR3 comprises 15 residues. In nucleotides, the CDR3 is TGCGCCAGCAGCCAAACTAGCGGGGGGAACGGGGAGCTGTTTTTT. It translates to CASSQTSGGNGELFF.

This rearrangement joins TRBV3-1 (or the pseudogene TRBV3-2) to TRBJ1-5; TRBD1 is a possible D gene (6 bases). Germline CDR1 is LGHDT and CDR2 is YNNKEL (reference sequence). CDR3 length equals 15 residues. V lost 1 base, J lost 2 bases, and 9 bases lay in between. The CDR3 DNA is TGTGCCAGCAGCCAAGGGGGGCTCGGCAATCAGCCCCAGCATTTT. This gives the protein CASSQGGLGNQPQHF.

The gene calls are TRBV5-1 and TRBJ2-7; 7 nucleotides agree with TRBD1. The CDR3 has 15 amino acids. Germline V gene lookup returns CDR1 SGHRS and CDR2 YFSETQ. V lost 0 bases to trimming and J lost 1 base; unmatched junction nucleotides: 4. CDR3 loop: CASSLGGTESYEQYF. CDR3 sequence (DNA): TGCGCCAGCAGCTTGGGTGGGACAGAGTCCTACGAGCAGTACTTC.

This sequence joins TRBV25-1 and TRBJ2-3; 8 bases map to TRBD1. The germline CDR1 and CDR2 sequences are MGHDK and SYGVNS. CDR3 length equals 15 residues. Unmatched junction bases numbered 5, after V lost 6 bases and J lost 0 bases. CDR3 bases: TGTGCCAGCAGAAGGGGGACAGGAAGCACAGATACGCAGTATTTT. Translating gives CASRRGTGSTDTQYF.

CDR3 sequence: CASSKLRERAKNIQYF. The CDR3 nucleotides are TGTGCCAGCAGCAAACTCCGAGAGAGAGCCAAAAACATTCAGTACTTC. This chain connects TRBV21-1 to TRBJ2-4; TRBD2, the table's D call, lacks a check against the DNA. TRBV21-1 is described as a pseudogene. This CDR3 region has 16 residues.

This chain joins TRBV4-1 and TRBJ2-1; 8 positions match TRBD2. The CDR3 loop spans 15 amino acids. Germline lookup yields CDR1 MGHRA and CDR2 YSYEKL. With V trimmed by 0 bases and J by 3 bases, 1 base remained unmatched. The CDR3 is CASSQEGTSYNEQFF. The CDR3 DNA sequence: TGCGCCAGCAGCCAAGAAGGGACTAGCTACAATGAGCAGTTCTTC.

The chain uses TRBV11-2 and TRBJ1-2, with 7 bases aligning to TRBD1. The germline CDR1 and CDR2 sequences are SGHAT and FQNNGV. V shed 2 bases, J shed 8 bases, and the junction held 8 bases outside the gene matches. The CDR3 spans 14 residues. CDR3 sequence (DNA): TGTGCCAGCAGCTTATCAACAGGGGCCGGGGGCTACACCTTC. Translating gives CASSLSTGAGGYTF.

J is TRBJ1-5 and V is TRBV4-1; 11 nucleotides match TRBD1. The J segment lost 7 bases and the V segment lost 2 bases, leaving 4 bases of the junction unmatched. The CDR3 covers 15 residues. Germline assignment: CDR1 MGHRA and CDR2 YSYEKL. CDR3 nucleotides: TGCGCCAGCAGCCAATGGACAGGGGGCGCCCAGCCCCAGCATTTT. It specifies CASSQWTGGAQPQHF.